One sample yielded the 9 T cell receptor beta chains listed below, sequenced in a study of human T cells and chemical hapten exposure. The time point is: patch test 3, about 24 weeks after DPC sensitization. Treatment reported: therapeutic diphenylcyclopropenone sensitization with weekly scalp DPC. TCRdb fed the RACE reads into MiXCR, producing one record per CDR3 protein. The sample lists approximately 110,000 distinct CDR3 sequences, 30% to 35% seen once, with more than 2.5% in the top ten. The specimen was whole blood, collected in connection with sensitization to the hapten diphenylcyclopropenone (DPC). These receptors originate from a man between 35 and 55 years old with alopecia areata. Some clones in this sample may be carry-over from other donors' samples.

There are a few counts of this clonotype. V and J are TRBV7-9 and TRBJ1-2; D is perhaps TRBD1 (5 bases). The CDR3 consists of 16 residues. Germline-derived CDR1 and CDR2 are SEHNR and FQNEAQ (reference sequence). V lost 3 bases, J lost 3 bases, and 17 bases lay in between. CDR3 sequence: CASSLGLGGLDYGYTF. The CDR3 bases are TGTGCCAGCAGCTTGGGCTTGGGGGGATTGGACTATGGCTACACCTTC.

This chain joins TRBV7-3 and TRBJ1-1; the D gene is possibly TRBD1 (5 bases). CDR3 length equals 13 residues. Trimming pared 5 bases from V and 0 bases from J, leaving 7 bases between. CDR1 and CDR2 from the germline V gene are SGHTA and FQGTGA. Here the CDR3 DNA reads TGTGCCAGCAGCGCGACAGTGAACACTGAAGCTTTCTTT. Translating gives CASSATVNTEAFF.

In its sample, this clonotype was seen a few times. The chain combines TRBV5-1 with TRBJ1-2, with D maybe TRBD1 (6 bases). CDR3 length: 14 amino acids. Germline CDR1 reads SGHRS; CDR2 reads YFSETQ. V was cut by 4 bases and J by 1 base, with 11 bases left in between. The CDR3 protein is CASSPEGGNYGYTF. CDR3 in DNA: TGCGCCAGCAGCCCCGAAGGGGGTAACTATGGCTACACCTTC.

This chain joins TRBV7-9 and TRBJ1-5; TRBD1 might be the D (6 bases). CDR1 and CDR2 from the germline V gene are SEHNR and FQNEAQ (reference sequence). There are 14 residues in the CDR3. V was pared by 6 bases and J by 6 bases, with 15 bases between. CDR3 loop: CASSEQGSTQPQHF. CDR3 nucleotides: TGTGCCAGCAGTGAGCAGGGGAGTACTCAGCCCCAGCATTTT.

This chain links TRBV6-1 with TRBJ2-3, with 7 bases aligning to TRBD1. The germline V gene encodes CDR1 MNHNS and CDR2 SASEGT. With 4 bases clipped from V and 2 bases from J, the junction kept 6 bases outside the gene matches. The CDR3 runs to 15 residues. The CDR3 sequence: CASSGRTGNTDTQYF. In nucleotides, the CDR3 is TGTGCCAGCAGTGGACGGACAGGAAACACAGATACGCAGTATTTT.

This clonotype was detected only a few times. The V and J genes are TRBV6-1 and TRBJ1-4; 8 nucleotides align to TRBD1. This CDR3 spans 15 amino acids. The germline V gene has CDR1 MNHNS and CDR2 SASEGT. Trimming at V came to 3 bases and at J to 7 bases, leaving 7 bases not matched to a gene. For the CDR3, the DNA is TGTGCCAGCAGTGACGTCCAGGGGACAGGTGAAAAACTGTTTTTT. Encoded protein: CASSDVQGTGEKLFF.

CDR3 nucleotide sequence: TGCAGTGCTAGGTTACAGGGGAACACTGAAGCTTTCTTT. Protein sequence: CSARLQGNTEAFF. The chain is built from TRBV20-1 and TRBJ1-1, with D maybe TRBD1 (6 bases). From germline, CDR1 is DFQATT and CDR2 SNEGSKA (reference sequence). Trimming removed 3 bases from V and 1 base from J, with 9 bases in between. CDR3 length: 13 amino acids.

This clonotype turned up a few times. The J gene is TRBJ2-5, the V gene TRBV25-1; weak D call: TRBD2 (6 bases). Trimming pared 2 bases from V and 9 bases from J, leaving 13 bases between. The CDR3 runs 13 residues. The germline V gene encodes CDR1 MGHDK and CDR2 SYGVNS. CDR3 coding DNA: TGTGCCAGCAGTGAACAACCTTGGGGGGCCCAGTACTTC. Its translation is CASSEQPWGAQYF.

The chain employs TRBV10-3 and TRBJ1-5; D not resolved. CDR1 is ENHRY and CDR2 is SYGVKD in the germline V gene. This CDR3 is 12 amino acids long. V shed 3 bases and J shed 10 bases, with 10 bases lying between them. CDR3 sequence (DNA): TGTGCCATCAGTGACCCCCCCGAACCCCAGCATTTT. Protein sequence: CAISDPPEPQHF.